The clone carrying this T cell receptor beta chain was seen once. The target antigen is unknown. V was pared by 3 bases and J by 4 bases, with 21 bases between. Germline CDR1 is SGDLS and CDR2 is YYNGEE. CDR3 size: 17 residues. The data are from a study of T cells after yellow fever vaccination. Study-level results: At 95% to 98% for CD4 and roughly 87% for CD8, most primary-vaccination clones showed up again after the booster.

TCRdb analysed the 5' RACE reads with MiXCR anew, one entry per CDR3 protein. This sample carries almost 600,000 distinct CDR3 sequences, roughly 13% of them seen once, and the ten largest clones take over 11%. The chain combines TRBV9 with TRBJ2-3, with TRBD2 as a possible D gene (7 bases). Here the sequenced sample was PBMCs, taken on the day of the yellow fever booster vaccination. The TCR originated in a man aged 30 to 45 who received the YFV17D yellow fever vaccine. CDR3 bases: TGTGCCAGCAGCGAGAAGGGGGTTGCGGGAGACCCAGATACGCAGTATTTT. It encodes CASSEKGVAGDPDTQYF.